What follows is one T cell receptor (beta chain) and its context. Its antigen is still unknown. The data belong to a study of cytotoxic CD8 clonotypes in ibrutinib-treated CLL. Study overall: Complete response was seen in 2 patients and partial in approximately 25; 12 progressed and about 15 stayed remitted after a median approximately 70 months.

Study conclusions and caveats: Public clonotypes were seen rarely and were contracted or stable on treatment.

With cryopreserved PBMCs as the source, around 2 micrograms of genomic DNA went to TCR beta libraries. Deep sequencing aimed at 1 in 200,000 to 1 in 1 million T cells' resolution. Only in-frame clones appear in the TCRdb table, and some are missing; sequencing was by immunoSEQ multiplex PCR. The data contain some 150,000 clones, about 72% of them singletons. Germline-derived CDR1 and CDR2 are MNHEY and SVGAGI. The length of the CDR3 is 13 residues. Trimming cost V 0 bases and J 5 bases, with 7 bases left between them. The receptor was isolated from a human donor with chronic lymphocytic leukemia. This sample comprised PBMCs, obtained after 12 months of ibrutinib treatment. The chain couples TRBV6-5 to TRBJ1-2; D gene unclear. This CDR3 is CASSYSGGYGYTF. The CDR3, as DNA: TGTGCCAGCAGTTACTCGGGAGGGTATGGCTACACCTTC.